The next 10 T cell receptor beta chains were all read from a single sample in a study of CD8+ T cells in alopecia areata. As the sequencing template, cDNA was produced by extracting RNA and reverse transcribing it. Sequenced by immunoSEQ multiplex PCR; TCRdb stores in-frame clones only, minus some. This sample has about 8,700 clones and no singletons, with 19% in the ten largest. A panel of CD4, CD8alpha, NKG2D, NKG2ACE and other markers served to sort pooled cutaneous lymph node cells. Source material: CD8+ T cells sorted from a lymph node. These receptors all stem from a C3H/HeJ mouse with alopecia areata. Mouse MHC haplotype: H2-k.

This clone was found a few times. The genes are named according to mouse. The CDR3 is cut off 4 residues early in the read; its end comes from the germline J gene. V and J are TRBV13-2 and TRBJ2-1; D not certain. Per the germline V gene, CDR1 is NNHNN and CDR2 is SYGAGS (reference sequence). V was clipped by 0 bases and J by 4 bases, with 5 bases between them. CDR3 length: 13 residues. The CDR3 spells CASGDAQYAEQFF. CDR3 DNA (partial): TGTGCCAGCGGTGATGCTCAGTATGCT.

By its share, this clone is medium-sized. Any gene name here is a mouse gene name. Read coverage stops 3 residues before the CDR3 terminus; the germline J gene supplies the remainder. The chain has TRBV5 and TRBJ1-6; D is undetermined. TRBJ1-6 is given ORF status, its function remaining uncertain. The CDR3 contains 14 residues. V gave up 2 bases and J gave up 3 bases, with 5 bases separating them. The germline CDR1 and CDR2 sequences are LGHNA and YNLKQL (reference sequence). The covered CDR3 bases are TGTGCCAGCAGCCAAAACATCTATAATTCGCCC. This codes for CASSQNIYNSP. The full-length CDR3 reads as CASSQNIYNSPLYF.

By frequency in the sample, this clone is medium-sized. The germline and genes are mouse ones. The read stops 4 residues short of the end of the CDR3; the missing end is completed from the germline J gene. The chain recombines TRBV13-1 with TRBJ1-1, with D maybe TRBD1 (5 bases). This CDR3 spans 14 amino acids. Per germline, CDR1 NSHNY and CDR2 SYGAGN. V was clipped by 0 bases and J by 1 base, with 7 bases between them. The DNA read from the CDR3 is TGTGCCAGCAGTGATGCAAGGGGAAACACA. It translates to CASSDARGNT. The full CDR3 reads CASSDARGNTEVFF.

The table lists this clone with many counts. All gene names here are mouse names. This chain's CDR3 is CASSPYYEQYF. The part of the CDR3 DNA that was read is TGTGCCAGCAGTCCCTATTAT. V is TRBV26 and J is TRBJ2-7; D is unresolved. The CDR3 end lies 4 residues beyond the end of the read and is filled in from the germline J gene. The CDR3 covers 11 residues. The germline gives CDR1 KGHPV, CDR2 FQNQEV (reference sequence). Drawing the rest from reference TRBV26 and TRBJ2-7, the complete variable domain is NSKVIQTPRYLVKGQGQKAKMRCIPEKGHPVVFWYQQNKNNEFKFLINFQNQEVLQQIDMTEKRFSAECPSNSPCSLEIQSSEAGDSALYLCASSPYYEQYFGPGTRLTVL.

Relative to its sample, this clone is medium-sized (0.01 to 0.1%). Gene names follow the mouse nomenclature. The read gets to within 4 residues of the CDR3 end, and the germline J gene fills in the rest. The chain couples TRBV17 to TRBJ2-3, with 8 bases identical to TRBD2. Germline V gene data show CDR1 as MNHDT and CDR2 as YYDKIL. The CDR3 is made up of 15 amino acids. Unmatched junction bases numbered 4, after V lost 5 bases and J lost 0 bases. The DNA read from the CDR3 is TGTGCTAGCAGTCTACTGGGGGCTAGTGCAGAA. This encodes CASSLLGASAE. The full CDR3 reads CASSLLGASAETLYF.

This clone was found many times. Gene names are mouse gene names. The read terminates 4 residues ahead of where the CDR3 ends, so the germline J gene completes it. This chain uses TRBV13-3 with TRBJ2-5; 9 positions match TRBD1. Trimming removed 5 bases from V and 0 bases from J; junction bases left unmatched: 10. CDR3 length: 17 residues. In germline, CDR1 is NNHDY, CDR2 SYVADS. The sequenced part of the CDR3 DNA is TGTGCCAGCAGCCTCCGGGACAGGGAGGGAAACCAAGAC. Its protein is CASSLRDREGNQD. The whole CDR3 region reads CASSLRDREGNQDTQYF.

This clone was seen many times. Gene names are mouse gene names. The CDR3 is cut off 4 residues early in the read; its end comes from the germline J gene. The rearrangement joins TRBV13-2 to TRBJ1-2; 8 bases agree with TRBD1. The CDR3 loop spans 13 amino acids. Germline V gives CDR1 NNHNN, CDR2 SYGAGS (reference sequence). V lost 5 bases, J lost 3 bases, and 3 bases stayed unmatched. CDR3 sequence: CASGTGGDSDYTF. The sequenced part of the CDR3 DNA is TGTGCCAGCGGAACAGGGGGGGACTCC.

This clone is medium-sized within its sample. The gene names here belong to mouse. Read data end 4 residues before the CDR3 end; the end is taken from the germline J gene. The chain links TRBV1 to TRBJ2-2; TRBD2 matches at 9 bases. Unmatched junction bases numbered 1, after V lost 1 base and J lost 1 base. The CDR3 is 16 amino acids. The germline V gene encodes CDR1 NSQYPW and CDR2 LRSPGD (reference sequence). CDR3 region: CTCSAALGGNTGQLYF. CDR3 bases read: TGCACCTGCAGTGCAGCACTGGGGGGAAACACCGGG.

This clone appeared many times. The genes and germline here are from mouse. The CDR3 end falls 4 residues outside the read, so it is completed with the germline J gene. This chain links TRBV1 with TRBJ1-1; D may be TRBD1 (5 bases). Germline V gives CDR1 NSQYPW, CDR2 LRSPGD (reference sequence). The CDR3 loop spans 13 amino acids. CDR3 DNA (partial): TGCACCTGCAGTTCCCAGGGTTGGACA. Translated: CTCSSQGWT. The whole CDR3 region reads CTCSSQGWTEVFF.

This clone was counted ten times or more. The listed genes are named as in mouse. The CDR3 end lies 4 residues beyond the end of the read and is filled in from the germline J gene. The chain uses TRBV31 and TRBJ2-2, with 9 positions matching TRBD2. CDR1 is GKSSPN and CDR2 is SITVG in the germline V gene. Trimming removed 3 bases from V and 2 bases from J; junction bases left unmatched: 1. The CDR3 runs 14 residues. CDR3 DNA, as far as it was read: TGTGCCTGGAGGACTGGGGGTAACACCGGG. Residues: CAWRTGGNTG. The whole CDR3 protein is CAWRTGGNTGQLYF.